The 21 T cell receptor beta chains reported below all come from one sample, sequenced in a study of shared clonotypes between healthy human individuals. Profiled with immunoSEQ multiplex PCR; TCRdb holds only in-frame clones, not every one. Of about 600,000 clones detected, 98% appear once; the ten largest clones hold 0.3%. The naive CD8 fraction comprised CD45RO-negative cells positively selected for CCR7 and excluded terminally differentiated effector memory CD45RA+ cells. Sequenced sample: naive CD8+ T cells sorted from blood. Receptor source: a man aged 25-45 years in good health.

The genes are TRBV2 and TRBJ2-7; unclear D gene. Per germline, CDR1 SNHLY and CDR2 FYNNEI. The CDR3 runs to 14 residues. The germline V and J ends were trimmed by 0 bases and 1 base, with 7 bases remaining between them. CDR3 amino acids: CASSEARRSYEQYF. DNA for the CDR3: TGTGCCAGCAGTGAAGCGAGGCGGTCCTACGAGCAGTACTTC.

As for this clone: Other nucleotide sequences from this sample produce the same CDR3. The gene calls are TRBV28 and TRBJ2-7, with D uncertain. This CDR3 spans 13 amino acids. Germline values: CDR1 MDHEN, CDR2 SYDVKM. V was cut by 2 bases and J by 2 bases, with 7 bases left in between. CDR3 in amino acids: CASSLGQTYEQYF. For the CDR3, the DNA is TGTGCCAGCAGTTTAGGGCAGACCTACGAGCAGTACTTC.

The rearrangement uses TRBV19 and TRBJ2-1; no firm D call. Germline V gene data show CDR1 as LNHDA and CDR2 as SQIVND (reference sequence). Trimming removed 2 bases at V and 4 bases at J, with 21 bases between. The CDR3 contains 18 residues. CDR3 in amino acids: CASSIKGPGYMGYNEQFF. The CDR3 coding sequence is TGTGCCAGTAGTATAAAGGGTCCGGGCTACATGGGATACAATGAGCAGTTCTTC.

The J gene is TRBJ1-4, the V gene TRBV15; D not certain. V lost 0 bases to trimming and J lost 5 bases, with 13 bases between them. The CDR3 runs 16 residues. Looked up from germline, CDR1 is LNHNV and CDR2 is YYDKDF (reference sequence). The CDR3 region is CATSRERGSWNEKLFF. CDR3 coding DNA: TGTGCCACCAGCAGAGAAAGAGGGAGTTGGAATGAAAAACTGTTTTTT.

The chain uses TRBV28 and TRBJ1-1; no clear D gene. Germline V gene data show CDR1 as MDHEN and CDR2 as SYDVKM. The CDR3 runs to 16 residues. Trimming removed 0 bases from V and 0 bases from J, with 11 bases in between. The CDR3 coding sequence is TGTGCCAGCAGTTTATGGAGGGAAGGCCTGAACACTGAAGCTTTCTTT. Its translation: CASSLWREGLNTEAFF.

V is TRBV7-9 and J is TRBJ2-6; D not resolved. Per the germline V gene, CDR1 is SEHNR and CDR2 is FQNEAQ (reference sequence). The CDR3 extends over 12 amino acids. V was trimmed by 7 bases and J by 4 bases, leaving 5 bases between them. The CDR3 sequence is CASNPGANVLTF. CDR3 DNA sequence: TGTGCCAGCAACCCCGGGGCCAACGTCCTGACTTTC.

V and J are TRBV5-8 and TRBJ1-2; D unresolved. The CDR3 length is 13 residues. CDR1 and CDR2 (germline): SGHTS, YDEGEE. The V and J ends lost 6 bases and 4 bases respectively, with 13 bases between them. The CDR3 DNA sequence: TGTGCCAGCATTCCACGAAAGACCTATGGCTACACCTTC. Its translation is CASIPRKTYGYTF.

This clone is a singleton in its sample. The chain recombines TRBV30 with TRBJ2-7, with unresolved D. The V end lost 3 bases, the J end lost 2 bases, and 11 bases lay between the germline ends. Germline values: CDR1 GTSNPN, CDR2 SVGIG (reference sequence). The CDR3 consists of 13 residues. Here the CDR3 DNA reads TGTGCCTGGAGCCCCGTAATGGCCTACGAGCAGTACTTC. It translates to CAWSPVMAYEQYF.

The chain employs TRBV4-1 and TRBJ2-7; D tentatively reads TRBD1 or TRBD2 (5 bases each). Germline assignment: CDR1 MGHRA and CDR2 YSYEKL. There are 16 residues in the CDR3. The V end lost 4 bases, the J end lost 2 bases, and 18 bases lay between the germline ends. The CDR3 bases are TGCGCCAGCAGCCCGGCAGCGGCAGGGTCCCCCTACGAGCAGTACTTC. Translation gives CASSPAAAGSPYEQYF.

The CDR3 sequence is CASSAGTGVGELFF. The CDR3 DNA is TGTGCCAGTAGTGCCGGGACAGGCGTCGGGGAGCTGTTTTTT. The chain uses TRBV19 and TRBJ2-2; TRBD1 matches 8 bases. V was clipped by 5 bases and J by 7 bases; unmatched bases: 6. This CDR3 is built from 14 residues. The germline CDR1 and CDR2 sequences are LNHDA and SQIVND (reference sequence).

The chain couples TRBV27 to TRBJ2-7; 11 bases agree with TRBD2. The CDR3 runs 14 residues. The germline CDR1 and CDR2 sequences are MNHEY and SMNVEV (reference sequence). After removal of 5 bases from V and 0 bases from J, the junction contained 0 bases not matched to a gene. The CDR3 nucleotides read TGTGCCAGCAGTACTAGCGGGAGCTCCTACGAGCAGTACTTC. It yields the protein CASSTSGSSYEQYF.

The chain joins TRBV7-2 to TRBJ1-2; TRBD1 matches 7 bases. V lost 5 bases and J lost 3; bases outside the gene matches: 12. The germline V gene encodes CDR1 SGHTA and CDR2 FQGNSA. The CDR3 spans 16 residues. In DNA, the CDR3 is TGTGCCAGCAGCGCCAGACAGGGAATTGAAGACTATGGCTACACCTTC. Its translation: CASSARQGIEDYGYTF.

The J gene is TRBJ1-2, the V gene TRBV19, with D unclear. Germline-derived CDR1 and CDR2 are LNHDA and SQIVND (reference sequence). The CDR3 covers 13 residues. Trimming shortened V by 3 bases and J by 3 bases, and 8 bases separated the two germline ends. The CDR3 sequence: CASSILGHYGYTF. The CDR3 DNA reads TGTGCCAGTAGTATTTTGGGTCACTATGGCTACACCTTC.

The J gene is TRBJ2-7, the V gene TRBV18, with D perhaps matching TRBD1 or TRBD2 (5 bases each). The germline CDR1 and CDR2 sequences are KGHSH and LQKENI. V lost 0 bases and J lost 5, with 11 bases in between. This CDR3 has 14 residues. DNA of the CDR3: TGTGCCAGCTCACCACCTGCAGGGACCCACGAGCAGTACTTC. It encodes CASSPPAGTHEQYF.

The CDR3 reads CASSKSLGVYNEQFF. Here the CDR3 DNA reads TGCGCCAGCAGCAAATCCCTTGGGGTTTACAATGAGCAGTTCTTC. The chain recombines TRBV4-3 with TRBJ2-1; D uncertain. Germline CDR1 and CDR2: LGHNA and YSLEER. With 5 bases removed from V and 4 bases from J, the gap between germline ends came to 15 bases. This CDR3 has 15 residues.

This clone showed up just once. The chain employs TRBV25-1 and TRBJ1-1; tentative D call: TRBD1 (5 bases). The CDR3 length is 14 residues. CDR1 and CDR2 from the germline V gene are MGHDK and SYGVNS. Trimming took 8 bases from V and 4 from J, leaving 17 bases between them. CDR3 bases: TGTGCCAGCGGAGGGTCAGGTCAGGGCACTGAAGCTTTCTTT. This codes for CASGGSGQGTEAFF.

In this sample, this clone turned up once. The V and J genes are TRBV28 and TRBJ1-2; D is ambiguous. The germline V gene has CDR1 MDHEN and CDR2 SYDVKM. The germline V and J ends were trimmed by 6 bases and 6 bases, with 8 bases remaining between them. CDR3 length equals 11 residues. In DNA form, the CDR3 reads TGTGCCAGCAGGAGGTCCCATGGCTACACCTTC. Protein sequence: CASRRSHGYTF.

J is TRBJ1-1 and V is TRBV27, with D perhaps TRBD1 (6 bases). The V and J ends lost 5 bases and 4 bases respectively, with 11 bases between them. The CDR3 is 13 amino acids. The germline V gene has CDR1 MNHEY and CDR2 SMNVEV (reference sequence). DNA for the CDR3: TGTGCCAGCAGTCTACAGGGTCGCACTGAAGCTTTCTTT. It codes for CASSLQGRTEAFF.

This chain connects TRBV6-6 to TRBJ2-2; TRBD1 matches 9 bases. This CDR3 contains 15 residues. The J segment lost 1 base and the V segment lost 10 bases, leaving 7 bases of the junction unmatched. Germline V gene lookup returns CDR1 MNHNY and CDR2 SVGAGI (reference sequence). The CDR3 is CATKLGQGNTGELFF. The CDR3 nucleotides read TGTGCCACTAAACTGGGACAGGGGAACACCGGGGAGCTGTTTTTT.

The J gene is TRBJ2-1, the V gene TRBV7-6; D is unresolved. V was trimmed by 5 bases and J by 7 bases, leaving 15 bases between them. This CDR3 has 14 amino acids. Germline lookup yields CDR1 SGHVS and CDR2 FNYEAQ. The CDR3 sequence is CASSPLGPSNEQFF. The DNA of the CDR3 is TGTGCCAGCAGCCCGCTCGGCCCGTCTAATGAGCAGTTCTTC.

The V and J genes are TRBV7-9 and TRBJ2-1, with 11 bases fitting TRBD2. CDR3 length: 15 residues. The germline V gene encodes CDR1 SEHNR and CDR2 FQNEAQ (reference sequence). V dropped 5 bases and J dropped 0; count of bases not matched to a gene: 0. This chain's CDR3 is CASSTSGSSYNEQFF. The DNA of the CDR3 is TGTGCCAGCAGCACTAGCGGGAGCTCCTACAATGAGCAGTTCTTC.